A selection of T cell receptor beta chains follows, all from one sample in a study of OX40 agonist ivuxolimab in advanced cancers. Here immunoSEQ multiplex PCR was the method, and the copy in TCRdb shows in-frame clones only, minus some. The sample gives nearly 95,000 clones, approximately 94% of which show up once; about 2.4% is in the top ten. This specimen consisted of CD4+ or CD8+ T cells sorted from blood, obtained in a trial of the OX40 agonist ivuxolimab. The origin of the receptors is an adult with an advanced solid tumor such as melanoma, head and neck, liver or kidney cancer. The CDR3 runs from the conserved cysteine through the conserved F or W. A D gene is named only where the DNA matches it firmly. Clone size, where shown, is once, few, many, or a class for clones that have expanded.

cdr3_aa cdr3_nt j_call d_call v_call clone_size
CAGWGYNTQYF TGTGCCGGATGGGGGTATAACACCCAGTACTTC TRBJ2-5 - TRBV30 -
CASSLSTTGGYGYTF TGTGCCAGCAGTTTATCCACGACAGGAGGCTATGGCTACACCTTC TRBJ1-2 - TRBV27 -
CASSPGQGPYEQYF TGTGCCAGCAGCCCTGGACAGGGGCCGTACGAGCAGTACTTC TRBJ2-7 TRBD1 TRBV27 -
CASSKLAGYNEQFF TGTGCCAGCAGTAAACTAGCGGGGTACAATGAGCAGTTCTTC TRBJ2-1 TRBD2 TRBV27 -
CASSLRGFFGYTF TGTGCCAGCAGCTTGAGGGGTTTTTTTGGCTACACCTTC TRBJ1-2 - TRBV5-6 -
CASSPGPVGVGYTF TGTGCCAGCAGTCCCGGCCCGGTAGGGGTCGGCTACACCTTC TRBJ1-2 - TRBV28 -
CASSIFGGGTYPETQYF TGTGCCAGTAGTATTTTCGGTGGGGGAACCTACCCCGAGACCCAGTACTTC TRBJ2-5 - TRBV19 once
CASSPTFSGNTIYF TGTGCCAGCAGCCCTACCTTCTCTGGAAACACCATATATTTT TRBJ1-3 - TRBV7-9 -
CASSLGQFSNQPQHF TGTGCCAGCAGCTTGGGACAGTTTAGCAATCAGCCCCAGCATTTT TRBJ1-5 - TRBV5-4 -
CASSPTDSSNQPQHF TGTGCCAGCAGCCCGACAGATTCTAGCAATCAGCCCCAGCATTTT TRBJ1-5 - TRBV27 -
CASSFRINSYNEQFF TGTGCCAGCAGCTTTCGGATCAACTCCTACAATGAGCAGTTCTTC TRBJ2-1 - TRBV7-8 -
CASSTTGGGYGYTF TGTGCCAGTAGTACAACAGGGGGCGGATATGGCTACACCTTC TRBJ1-2 TRBD1 TRBV19 -
CASSYSTYYGYTF TGTGCCAGCAGTTATTCAACTTACTATGGCTACACCTTC TRBJ1-2 - TRBV6-6 -
CAWSATGGTEAFF TGTGCCTGGAGCGCGACAGGGGGCACTGAAGCTTTCTTT TRBJ1-1 TRBD1 TRBV30 few
CASSEFRANTDTQYF TGTGCCAGCAGTGAGTTCCGGGCCAACACAGATACGCAGTATTTT TRBJ2-3 - TRBV2 -
CASSFTGGAFQPQHF TGTGCCAGCAGCTTCACAGGGGGCGCTTTTCAGCCCCAGCATTTT TRBJ1-5 TRBD1 TRBV7-2 -